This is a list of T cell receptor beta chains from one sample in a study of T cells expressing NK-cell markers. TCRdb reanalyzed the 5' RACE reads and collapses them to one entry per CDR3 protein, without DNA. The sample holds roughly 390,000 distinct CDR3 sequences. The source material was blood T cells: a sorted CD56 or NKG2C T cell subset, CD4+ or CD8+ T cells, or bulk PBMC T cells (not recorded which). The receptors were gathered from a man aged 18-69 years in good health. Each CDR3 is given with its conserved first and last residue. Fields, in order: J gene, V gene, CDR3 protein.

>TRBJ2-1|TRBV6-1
CAIRDRGTRLNNEQFF
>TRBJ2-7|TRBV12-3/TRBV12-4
CASSFRDSSSYEQYF
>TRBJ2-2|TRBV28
CATATTNTGELFF
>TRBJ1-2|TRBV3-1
CASSQWDRFYGYTF
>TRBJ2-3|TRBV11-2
CASEPGQGFTQYF
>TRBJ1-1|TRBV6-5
CASSYSIYRVNTEAFF
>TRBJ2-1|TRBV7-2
CASSSGLAGGQSTNEQFF
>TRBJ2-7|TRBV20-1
CSAILRGGVYEQYF
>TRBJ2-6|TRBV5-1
CASSKDLGANVLTF
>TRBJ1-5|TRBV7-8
CASSSGDGPNQPQHF
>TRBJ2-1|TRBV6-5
CASSSSLADYNEQFF
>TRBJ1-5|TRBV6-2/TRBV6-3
CASSYSGGSNQPQHF
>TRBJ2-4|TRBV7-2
CASSLGGQGSNIQYF
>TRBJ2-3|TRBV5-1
CASSLGGAGSTDTQYF
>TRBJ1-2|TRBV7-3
CASSRDKNYGYTF
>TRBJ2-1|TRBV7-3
CASSLVSGAGNEQFF
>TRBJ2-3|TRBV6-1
CASSIMTDTQYF
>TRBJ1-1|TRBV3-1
CASSQANRRLNTEAFF
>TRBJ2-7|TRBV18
CASSPGTGGEEYF
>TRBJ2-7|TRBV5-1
CASSLVSGYEQYF
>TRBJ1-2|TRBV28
CASRGQDGHYGYTF
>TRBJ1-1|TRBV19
CASSPSGASPSFNTEAFF
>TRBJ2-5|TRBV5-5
CASRTPLAGPQETQYF
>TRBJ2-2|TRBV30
CAWSEWPSGNTGELFF
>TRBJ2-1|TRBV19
CASSTSGGSPYNEQFF
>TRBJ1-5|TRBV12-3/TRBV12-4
CASSSGIGPNQPQHF
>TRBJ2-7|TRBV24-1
CATSDFWGQGYEQYF
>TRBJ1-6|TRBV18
CASSPQGDSPLHF
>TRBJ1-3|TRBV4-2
CASSQDLGNTIYF
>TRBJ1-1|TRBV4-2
CASSQGRKTRGPEAFF
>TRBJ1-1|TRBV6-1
CASSQRTGIAEAFF
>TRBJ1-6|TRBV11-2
CASSLQGADNSPLHF
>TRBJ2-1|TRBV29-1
CSHEGPYNEQFF
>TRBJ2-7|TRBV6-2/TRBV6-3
CASSFAGRAVEQYF
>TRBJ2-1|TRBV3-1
CASSQGWQGKMFF
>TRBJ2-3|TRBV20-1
CSARTPGRITDTQYF
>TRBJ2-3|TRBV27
CASSPRTSGDTQYF
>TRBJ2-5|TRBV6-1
CASSEGGVQETQYF
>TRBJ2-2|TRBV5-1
CASRAGQRTNTGELFF
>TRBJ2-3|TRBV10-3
CAISEGRFAQYF
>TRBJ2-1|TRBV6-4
CASLYMRQSWAGNNEQFF
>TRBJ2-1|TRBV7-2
CASSLGAYSEARFF